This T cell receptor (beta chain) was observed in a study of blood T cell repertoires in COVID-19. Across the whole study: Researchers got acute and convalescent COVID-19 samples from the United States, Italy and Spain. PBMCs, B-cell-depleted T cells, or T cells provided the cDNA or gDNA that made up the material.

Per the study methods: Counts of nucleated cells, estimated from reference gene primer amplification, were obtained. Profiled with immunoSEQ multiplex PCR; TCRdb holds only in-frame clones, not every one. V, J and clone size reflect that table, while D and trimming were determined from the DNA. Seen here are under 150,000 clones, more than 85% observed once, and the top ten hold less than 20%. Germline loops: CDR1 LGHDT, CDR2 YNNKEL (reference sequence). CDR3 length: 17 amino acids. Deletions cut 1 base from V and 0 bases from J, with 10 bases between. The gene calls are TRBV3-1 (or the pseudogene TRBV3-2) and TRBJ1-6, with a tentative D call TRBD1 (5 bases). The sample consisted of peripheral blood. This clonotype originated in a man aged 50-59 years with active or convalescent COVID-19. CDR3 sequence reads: CASSQAGGSSYNSPLHF. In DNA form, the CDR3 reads TGTGCCAGCAGCCAAGCCGGGGGGAGCTCCTATAATTCACCCCTCCACTTT.